This T cell receptor (beta chain) was observed in a study of shared clonotypes between healthy human individuals. CDR3 size: 15 residues. V shed 8 bases and J 1 base; nucleotides not matched to a gene: 10. Per the germline V gene, CDR1 is SNHLY and CDR2 is FYNNEI. Recent vaccinations or acute infections were absent in the healthy HIV-negative adult donors. Sequencing used immunoSEQ multiplex PCR; TCRdb keeps in-frame clones, though not all of them. This table holds a few million clones, roughly 93% found once. The V gene is TRBV2, the J gene TRBJ1-1; 7 nucleotides agree with TRBD1. The sequencing sample was made of naive CD4+ T cells from PBMCs. Documented subset: CD45RA+ positively selected. The TCR comes from a man aged 18 to 35 in good health. Some clones in this sample may be carry-over from other donors' samples. CDR3 loop: CASAPQGGRNTEAFF. For the CDR3, the DNA is TGTGCCAGCGCCCCCCAGGGGGGGAGGAACACTGAAGCTTTCTTT.